Shown below are 11 T cell receptor beta chains from a single sample sequenced in a study of blood T cell repertoires in COVID-19. TCRdb's table, derived via immunoSEQ multiplex PCR, lists solely in-frame clones and lacks some. This table holds 60,000 to 75,000 clones, 70% to 90% found once. Sample: peripheral blood. These receptors came from a human donor in a cohort sampled during active COVID-19.

This clone was recorded a few times. The chain is built from TRBV7-9 and TRBJ2-5; TRBD2 aligns across 8 bases. CDR1 and CDR2 from the germline V gene are SEHNR and FQNEAQ (reference sequence). This CDR3 contains 15 residues. The J segment lost 5 bases and the V segment lost 5 bases, leaving 10 bases of the junction unmatched. The CDR3 DNA is TGTGCCAGCAGCGCAGGGACGGGAGGGAAGGAGACCCAGTACTTC. It is translated as CASSAGTGGKETQYF.

Here the CDR3 DNA reads TGTGCCAGCAGTGAAGCAGAAGCGGGAGCAGACCAAGAGACCCAGTACTTC. Its protein is CASSEAEAGADQETQYF. The chain is built from TRBV2 and TRBJ2-5, with TRBD2 matching over 8 bases. The V gene's germline CDR1 is SNHLY and CDR2 FYNNEI. Trimming removed 0 bases from V and 0 bases from J; junction bases left unmatched: 6. The CDR3 is 17 amino acids. Drawing the rest from reference TRBV2 and TRBJ2-5, the complete variable domain is EPEVTQTPSHQVTQMGQEVILRCVPISNHLYFYWYRQILGQKVEFLVSFYNNEISEKSEIFDDQFSVERPDGSNFTLKIRSTKLEDSAMYFCASSEAEAGADQETQYFGPGTRLLVL.

V gene TRBV4-1 combines with J gene TRBJ2-3, with 10 nucleotides matching TRBD2. CDR1 and CDR2 (germline): MGHRA, YSYEKL. Trimming removed 5 bases from V and 10 bases from J; junction bases left unmatched: 9. The CDR3 is made up of 14 amino acids. The CDR3: CASSGLAGVSAQYF. The DNA of the CDR3 is TGCGCCAGCAGCGGGCTAGCGGGAGTCTCGGCGCAGTATTTT.

V gene TRBV6-5 combines with J gene TRBJ2-5; maybe TRBD2 (7 bases). The CDR3 spans 15 residues. With 5 bases removed from V and 1 base from J, the gap between germline ends came to 14 bases. CDR1 MNHEY and CDR2 SVGAGI come from the germline V gene. CDR3: CASSSREGVQETQYF. The CDR3 DNA is TGTGCCAGCAGTAGCAGGGAGGGGGTCCAAGAGACCCAGTACTTC.

About this clone itself: Other DNA sequences in the sample encode the same CDR3. V gene TRBV29-1 combines with J gene TRBJ1-2; D is uncertain. The CDR3 consists of 9 residues. V lost 3 bases to trimming and J lost 7 bases, with 3 bases between them. CDR1 is SQVTM, CDR2 ANQGSEA, per germline. The CDR3 loop reads CSVERGYTF. The DNA of the CDR3 is TGCAGCGTTGAGCGTGGCTACACCTTC.

CDR3 coding DNA: TGTGCCAGCAGTCAGCGGCCTAACACCGGGGAGCTGTTTTTT. This gives the protein CASSQRPNTGELFF. The chain has TRBV6-6 and TRBJ2-2; possible D gene TRBD2, 5 bases. V was clipped by 5 bases and J by 2 bases, with 9 bases between them. In germline, CDR1 is MNHNY, CDR2 SVGAGI (reference sequence). This CDR3 has 14 amino acids.

V and J are TRBV6-1 and TRBJ2-7; D may be TRBD1 (6 bases). Germline V gives CDR1 MNHNS, CDR2 SASEGT. The CDR3 runs 15 residues. Trimming removed 2 bases from V and 5 bases from J, with 16 bases in between. The CDR3 DNA is TGTGCCAGCAGTGAAACAAGGGGGTCAAGCGACGAGCAGTACGTC. Translated: CASSETRGSSDEQYV.

The CDR3: CASSPGGNVLETQYF. CDR3 bases: TGTGCCAGCTCACCGGGAGGCAACGTATTGGAGACCCAGTACTTC. This sequence joins TRBV18 and TRBJ2-5, with D perhaps matching TRBD2 (6 bases). The CDR3 runs 15 residues. V lost 3 bases and J lost 5, with 16 bases in between. CDR1 is KGHSH and CDR2 is LQKENI in the germline V gene.

The chain joins TRBV6-2 or TRBV6-3 to TRBJ2-1; 11 bases are shared with TRBD2. V dropped 4 bases and J dropped 10; count of bases not matched to a gene: 18. The germline V gene has CDR1 MNHEY and CDR2 SVGEGT. The CDR3 has 18 amino acids. DNA for the CDR3: TGTGCCAGCAGTTTACAACCCACCCTAGCGGGAGGATATGAGGAGCAGTTCTTC. Translating gives CASSLQPTLAGGYEEQFF.

The chain couples TRBV6-4 to TRBJ2-2, with 7 positions matching TRBD2. This CDR3 has 15 residues. With V trimmed by 0 bases and J by 6 bases, 4 bases remained unmatched. Germline V CDR1 and CDR2: MRHNA, SNTAGT. The chain's CDR3 is CASSDSAGEAGELFF. The CDR3, as DNA: TGTGCCAGCAGTGACTCGGCGGGGGAGGCCGGGGAGCTGTTTTTT.

The V and J genes are TRBV11-2 and TRBJ2-7; 8 bases are a match to TRBD2. Germline CDR1 and CDR2: SGHAT and FQNNGV. The CDR3 has 13 residues. V shed 5 bases, J shed 2 bases, and the junction held 2 bases outside the gene matches. The CDR3 region is CASSAGLAYEQYF. CDR3 nucleotides: TGTGCCAGCAGCGCGGGACTAGCCTACGAGCAGTACTTC.